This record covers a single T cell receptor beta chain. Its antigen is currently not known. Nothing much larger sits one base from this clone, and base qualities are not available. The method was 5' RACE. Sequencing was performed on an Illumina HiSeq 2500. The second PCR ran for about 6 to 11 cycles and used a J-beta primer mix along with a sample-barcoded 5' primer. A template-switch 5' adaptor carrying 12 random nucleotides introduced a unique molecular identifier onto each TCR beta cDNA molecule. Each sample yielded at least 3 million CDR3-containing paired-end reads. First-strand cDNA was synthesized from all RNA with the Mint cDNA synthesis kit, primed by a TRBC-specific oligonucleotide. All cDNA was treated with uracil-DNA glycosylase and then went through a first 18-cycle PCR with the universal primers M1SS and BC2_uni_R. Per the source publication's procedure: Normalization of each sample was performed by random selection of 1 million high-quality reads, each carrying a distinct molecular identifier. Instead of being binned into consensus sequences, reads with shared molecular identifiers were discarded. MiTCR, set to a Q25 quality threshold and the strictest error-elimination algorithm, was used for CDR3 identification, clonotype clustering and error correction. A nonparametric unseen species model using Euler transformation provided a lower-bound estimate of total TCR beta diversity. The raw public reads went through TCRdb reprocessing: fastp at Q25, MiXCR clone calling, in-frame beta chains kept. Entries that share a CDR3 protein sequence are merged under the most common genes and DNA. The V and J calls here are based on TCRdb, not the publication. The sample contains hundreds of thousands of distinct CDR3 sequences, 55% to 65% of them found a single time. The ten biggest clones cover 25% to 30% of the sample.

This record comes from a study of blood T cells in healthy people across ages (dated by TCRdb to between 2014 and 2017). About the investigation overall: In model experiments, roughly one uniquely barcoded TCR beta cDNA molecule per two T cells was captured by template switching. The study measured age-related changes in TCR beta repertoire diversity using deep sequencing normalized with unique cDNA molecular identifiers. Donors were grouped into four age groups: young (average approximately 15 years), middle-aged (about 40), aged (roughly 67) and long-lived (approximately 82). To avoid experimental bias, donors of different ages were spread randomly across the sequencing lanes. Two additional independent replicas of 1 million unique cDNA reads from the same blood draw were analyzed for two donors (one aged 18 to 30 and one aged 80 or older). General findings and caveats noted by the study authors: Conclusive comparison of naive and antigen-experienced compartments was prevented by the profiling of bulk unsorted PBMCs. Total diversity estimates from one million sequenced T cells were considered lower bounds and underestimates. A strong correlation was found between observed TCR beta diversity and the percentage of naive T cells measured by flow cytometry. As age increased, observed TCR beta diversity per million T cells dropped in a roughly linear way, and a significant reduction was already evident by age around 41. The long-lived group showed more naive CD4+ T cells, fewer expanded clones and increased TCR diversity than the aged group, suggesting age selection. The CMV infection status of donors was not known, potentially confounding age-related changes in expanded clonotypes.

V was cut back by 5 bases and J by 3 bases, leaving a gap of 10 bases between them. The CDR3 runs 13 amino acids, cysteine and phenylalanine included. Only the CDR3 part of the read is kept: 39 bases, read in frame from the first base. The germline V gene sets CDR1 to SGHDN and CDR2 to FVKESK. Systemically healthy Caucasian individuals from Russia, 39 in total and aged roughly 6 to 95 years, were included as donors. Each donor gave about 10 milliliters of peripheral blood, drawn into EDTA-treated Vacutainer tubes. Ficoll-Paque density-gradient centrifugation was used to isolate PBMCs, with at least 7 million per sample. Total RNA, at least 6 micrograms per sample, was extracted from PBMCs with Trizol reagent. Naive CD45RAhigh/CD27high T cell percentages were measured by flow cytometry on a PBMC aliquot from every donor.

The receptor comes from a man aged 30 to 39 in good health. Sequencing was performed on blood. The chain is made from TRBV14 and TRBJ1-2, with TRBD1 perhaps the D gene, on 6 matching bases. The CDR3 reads CASSFRTDYGYTF. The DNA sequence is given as TGTGCCAGCAGCTTCCGGACAGACTATGGCTACACCTTC. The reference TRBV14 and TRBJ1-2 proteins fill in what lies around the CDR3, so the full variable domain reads EAGVTQFPSHSVIEKGQTVTLRCDPISGHDNLYWYRRVMGKEIKFLLHFVKESKQDESGMPNNRFLAERTGGTYSTLKVQPAELEDSGVYFCASSFRTDYGYTFGSGTRLTVV.